Following are 20 T cell receptor beta chains from one sample sequenced in a study of T cells in Graves' hyperthyroidism and ophthalmopathy. TCR beta CDR3 sequences were amplified from RNA transcripts. First-round RT-PCR with HTBI primers amplified the TCR CDR3 region. TCRdb recomputed calls from the multiplex PCR reads with MiXCR, one row per CDR3 protein. The sample has 360,000 or so distinct CDR3 sequences, 13% to 15% seen once. Source material: blood. The origin of the receptors is a woman aged 55-69 years with Graves' ophthalmopathy.

The V and J genes are TRBV24-1 and TRBJ2-2, with a tentative D call TRBD2 (6 bases). Germline V CDR1 and CDR2: KGHDR, SFDVKD. With 8 bases removed from V and 6 bases from J, the gap between germline ends came to 15 bases. The CDR3 covers 14 residues. The CDR3 DNA reads as TGTGCCACCACCCCAGGAGCGGGCTCCGGGGAGCTGTTTTTT. As protein: CATTPGAGSGELFF.

V gene TRBV12-3 or TRBV12-4 combines with J gene TRBJ2-1, with D unresolved. The CDR3 has 15 residues. V lost 2 bases and J 1 base, leaving 9 bases between the germline ends. Written as DNA, the CDR3 is TGTGCCAGCAGTTTAACCCAGGATTCCTACAATGAGCAGTTCTTC. Its translation: CASSLTQDSYNEQFF.

This clonotype was counted a few times. CDR3 residues: CASSLGGPGGNEKLFF. Here the CDR3 DNA reads TGTGCCAGCTCCCTCGGGGGGCCAGGGGGTAATGAAAAACTGTTTTTT. V usage is TRBV3-1 and J usage is TRBJ1-4; 7 nucleotides match TRBD1. V shed 8 bases and J 4 bases; nucleotides not matched to a gene: 13. This CDR3 spans 16 amino acids. The V gene's germline CDR1 is LGHDT and CDR2 YNNKEL (reference sequence).

This clonotype was seen more than once but under ten times. The chain carries TRBV3-1 and TRBJ1-6, with TRBD1 identical over 11 bases. The germline CDR1 and CDR2 sequences are LGHDT and YNNKEL (reference sequence). The CDR3 loop spans 15 amino acids. V trimming: 3 bases; J trimming: 10 bases; junction bases outside the gene matches: 5. CDR3 sequence: CASSHAGTGGSPLHF. CDR3 bases: TGTGCCAGCAGCCATGCCGGGACAGGGGGATCACCCCTCCACTTT.

This clonotype has only a few counts. Germline and junction disagree at one end, which may indicate a read error. The chain joins TRBV4-1 to TRBJ2-7; 7 bases align to TRBD2. CDR1 is MGHRA, CDR2 YSYEKL, per germline. The CDR3 contains 13 residues. The CDR3 spells CASSQGREYEQYF. CDR3 in DNA: TGTGCCAGCAGCCAAGGGCGGGAGTACGAGCAGTACTTC.

This clonotype was seen a handful of times. V and J are TRBV7-9 and TRBJ2-3, with no clear D. Germline V gene data show CDR1 as SEHNR and CDR2 as FQNEAQ (reference sequence). V lost 5 bases and J 6 bases, leaving 12 bases between the germline ends. CDR3 length equals 13 residues. The CDR3 DNA is TGTGCCAGCAGCATCCCGGTCCCGGATACGCAGTATTTT. It translates to CASSIPVPDTQYF.

The chain links TRBV29-1 to TRBJ1-3; 8 positions agree with TRBD1. The length of the CDR3 is 15 residues. The V gene's germline CDR1 is SQVTM and CDR2 ANQGSEA. Losses at the gene ends were 7 bases for V and 1 base for J; bases not matched to a gene: 9. The CDR3 here is CSARTGSVSGNTIYF. The CDR3 coding sequence is TGCAGCGCCCGGACAGGGTCAGTTTCTGGAAACACCATATATTTT.

The V gene is TRBV10-2, the J gene TRBJ2-1, with 14 bases identical to TRBD2. The V segment lost 6 bases and the J segment 5 bases; nucleotides outside the gene matches: 3. This CDR3 spans 15 amino acids. Germline CDR1 reads WSHSY; CDR2 reads SAAADI. The CDR3 DNA follows: TGCGCCAGCAGCGGACTAGCGGGAGGTCACAATGAGCAGTTCTTC. The encoded protein is CASSGLAGGHNEQFF.

There are many counts of this clonotype. CDR3 in amino acids: CASSYGTSGRMGEQFF. The CDR3 DNA reads as TGTGCCAGCAGCTACGGGACTAGCGGGAGAATGGGTGAGCAGTTCTTC. The chain employs TRBV7-2 and TRBJ2-1; 14 bases match TRBD2. V dropped 4 bases and J dropped 9; count of bases not matched to a gene: 8. The CDR3 loop spans 16 amino acids. Germline CDR1 and CDR2: SGHTA and FQGNSA.

There are a few counts of this clonotype. The chain couples TRBV20-1 to TRBJ2-7, with D uncertain. The CDR3 is 13 residues long. Germline loops: CDR1 DFQATT, CDR2 SNEGSKA (reference sequence). With 0 bases removed from V and 2 bases from J, the gap between germline ends came to 8 bases. CDR3 sequence: CSARDNWAYEQYF. CDR3 nucleotide sequence: TGCAGTGCTAGAGATAATTGGGCCTACGAGCAGTACTTC.

The chain carries TRBV11-2 and TRBJ2-3; 9 nucleotides match TRBD2. The germline CDR1 and CDR2 sequences are SGHAT and FQNNGV. This CDR3 spans 17 amino acids. The V gene end was trimmed by 5 bases and the J gene end by 0 bases; junction bases not matched to a gene: 9. The CDR3 DNA is TGTGCCAGCAGCCAACCGACTAGCGGAGGCAGCACAGATACGCAGTATTTT. It yields the protein CASSQPTSGGSTDTQYF.

This clonotype was seen only a few times. The gene calls are TRBV20-1 and TRBJ1-6; TRBD1 might be the D (5 bases). The CDR3 is 15 amino acids. V shed 4 bases and J shed 8 bases, with 18 bases lying between them. Germline CDR1 is DFQATT and CDR2 is SNEGSKA (reference sequence). The chain's CDR3 is CSAKGPNSRDSPLHF. The CDR3 DNA sequence: TGCAGTGCTAAGGGACCCAACTCTCGGGATTCACCCCTCCACTTT.

Concerning this clonotype itself: With a much larger clone just one base away, this may be a read error. This chain uses TRBV5-1 with TRBJ2-3, with D possibly being TRBD1 (6 bases). CDR1 SGHRS and CDR2 YFSETQ come from the germline V gene. The CDR3 spans 15 residues. The germline V and J ends were trimmed by 0 bases and 3 bases, with 11 bases remaining between them. Here the CDR3 DNA reads TGCGCCAGCAGCTTGGTGGGGACAACAACAGATACGCAGTATTTT. Translation gives CASSLVGTTTDTQYF.

This clonotype showed up many times. The chain has TRBV20-1 and TRBJ2-1, with 7 bases lining up with TRBD2. The CDR3 spans 14 residues. Germline V lookup: CDR1 DFQATT, CDR2 SNEGSKA (reference sequence). V lost 0 bases and J lost 4; bases outside the gene matches: 3. The CDR3 DNA reads as TGCAGTGCTAGAGAGAGCGGGAAATACAATGAGCAGTTCTTC. This sequence encodes CSARESGKYNEQFF.

This clonotype has a count of ten or more. The chain recombines TRBV20-1 with TRBJ2-3, with D tentatively TRBD2 (6 bases). CDR1 is DFQATT, CDR2 SNEGSKA, per germline (reference sequence). Trimming took off 7 bases at V and 1 base at J, with 15 bases between the two ends. The CDR3 consists of 14 residues. The CDR3 reads CSVQTWEGTDTQYF. The CDR3 region has the DNA TGCAGTGTTCAGACATGGGAGGGCACAGATACGCAGTATTTT.

This clonotype has at least ten counts. This chain connects TRBV11-2 to TRBJ2-1, with D unresolved. This CDR3 has 14 residues. V was clipped by 1 base and J by 9 bases, with 13 bases between them. CDR1 is SGHAT and CDR2 is FQNNGV in the germline V gene. The CDR3 loop is CASSLAVGSAEQFF. For the CDR3, the DNA is TGTGCCAGCAGCTTAGCGGTAGGGTCCGCTGAGCAGTTCTTC.

There are a few counts of this clonotype. The V call is TRBV9, the J call TRBJ2-3; TRBD1 agrees at 9 bases. This CDR3 spans 16 amino acids. Germline CDR1 reads SGDLS; CDR2 reads YYNGEE. Losses at the gene ends were 1 base for V and 4 bases for J; bases not matched to a gene: 7. The CDR3 region is CASSVKGQGQPDTQYF. As DNA, the CDR3 is TGTGCCAGCAGCGTAAAAGGACAGGGGCAACCAGATACGCAGTATTTT.

The table lists this clonotype with a few counts. V usage is TRBV25-1 and J usage is TRBJ2-7; no definite D call. V was cut by 3 bases and J by 0 bases, with 12 bases left in between. The CDR3 contains 15 residues. The germline V gene has CDR1 MGHDK and CDR2 SYGVNS. The chain's CDR3 is CASSDPGRSSYEQYF. The CDR3, as DNA: TGTGCCAGCAGTGACCCCGGACGGTCCTCCTACGAGCAGTACTTC.

CDR3 region: CASSLPGLAGEHIQYF. In DNA form, the CDR3 reads TGTGCCAGCAGTCTGCCGGGACTAGCGGGAGAACACATTCAGTACTTC. The chain couples TRBV28 to TRBJ2-4; 14 bases match TRBD2. CDR1 and CDR2 (germline): MDHEN, SYDVKM. This CDR3 comprises 16 residues. The V and J ends lost 5 bases and 8 bases, in that order; junction bases with no gene match: 8.

This clonotype occurred many times. In DNA, the CDR3 is TGTGCCAGCAAGACAGGGCTGAACACCGGGGAGCTGTTTTTT. This encodes CASKTGLNTGELFF. The rearrangement joins TRBV2 to TRBJ2-2, with 7 bases identical to TRBD1. The CDR3 runs to 14 residues. V shed 7 bases, J shed 1 base, and the junction held 3 bases outside the gene matches. Per the germline V gene, CDR1 is SNHLY and CDR2 is FYNNEI.